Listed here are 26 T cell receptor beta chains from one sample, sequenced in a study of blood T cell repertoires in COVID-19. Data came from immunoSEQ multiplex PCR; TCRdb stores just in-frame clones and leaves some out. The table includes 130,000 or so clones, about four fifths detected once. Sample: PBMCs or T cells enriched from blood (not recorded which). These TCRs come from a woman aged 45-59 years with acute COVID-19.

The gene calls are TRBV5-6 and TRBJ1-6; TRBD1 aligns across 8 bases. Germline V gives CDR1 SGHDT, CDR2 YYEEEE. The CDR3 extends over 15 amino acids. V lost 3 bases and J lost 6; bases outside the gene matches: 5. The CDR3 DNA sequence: TGTGCCAGCAGCTACCAAACAGGGGGTAATTCACCCCTCCACTTT. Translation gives CASSYQTGGNSPLHF.

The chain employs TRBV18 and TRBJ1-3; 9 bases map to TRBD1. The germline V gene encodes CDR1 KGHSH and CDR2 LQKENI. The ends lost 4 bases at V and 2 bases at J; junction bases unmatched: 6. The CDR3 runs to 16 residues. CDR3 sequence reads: CASSRRTGATGNTIYF. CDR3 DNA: TGTGCCAGCTCACGAAGGACAGGGGCCACTGGAAACACCATATATTTT.

CDR3 in DNA: TGTGCCAGCAGTGAAAGTGGGTACAGGGCTAACACTGAAGCTTTCTTT. It translates to CASSESGYRANTEAFF. The rearrangement joins TRBV2 to TRBJ1-1; D is possibly TRBD1 (6 bases). This CDR3 comprises 16 residues. Germline CDR1 SNHLY, CDR2 FYNNEI. The V and J ends lost 2 bases and 2 bases respectively, with 15 bases between them. The variable domain in full, completed from reference TRBV2 and TRBJ1-1, reads EPEVTQTPSHQVTQMGQEVILRCVPISNHLYFYWYRQILGQKVEFLVSFYNNEISEKSEIFDDQFSVERPDGSNFTLKIRSTKLEDSAMYFCASSESGYRANTEAFFGQGTRLTVV.

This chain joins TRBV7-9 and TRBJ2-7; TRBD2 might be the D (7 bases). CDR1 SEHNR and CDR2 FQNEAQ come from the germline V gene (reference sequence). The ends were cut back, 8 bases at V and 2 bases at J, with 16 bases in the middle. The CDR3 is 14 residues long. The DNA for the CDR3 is TGTGCCAGCCACCACCGGGGGGCGCCCTACGAGCAGTACTTC. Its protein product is CASHHRGAPYEQYF.

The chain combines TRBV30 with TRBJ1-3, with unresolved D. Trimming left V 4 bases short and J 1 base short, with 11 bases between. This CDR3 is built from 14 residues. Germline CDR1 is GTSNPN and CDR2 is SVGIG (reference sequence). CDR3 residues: CAWKQTMSGNTIYF. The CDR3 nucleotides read TGTGCCTGGAAACAGACGATGTCTGGAAACACCATATATTTT.

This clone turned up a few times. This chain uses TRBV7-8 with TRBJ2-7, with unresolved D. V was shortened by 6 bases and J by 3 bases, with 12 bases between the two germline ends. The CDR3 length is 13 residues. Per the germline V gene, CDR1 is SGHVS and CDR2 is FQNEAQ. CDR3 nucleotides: TGTGCCAGCAGGCCGCGCCAAAACTACGAGCAGTACTTC. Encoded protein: CASRPRQNYEQYF.

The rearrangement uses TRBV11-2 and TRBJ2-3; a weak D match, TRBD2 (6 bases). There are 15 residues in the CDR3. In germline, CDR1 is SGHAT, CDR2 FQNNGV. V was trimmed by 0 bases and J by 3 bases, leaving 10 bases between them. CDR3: CASSLEVLATDTQYF. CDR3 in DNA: TGTGCCAGCAGCTTAGAGGTCCTAGCGACAGATACGCAGTATTTT.

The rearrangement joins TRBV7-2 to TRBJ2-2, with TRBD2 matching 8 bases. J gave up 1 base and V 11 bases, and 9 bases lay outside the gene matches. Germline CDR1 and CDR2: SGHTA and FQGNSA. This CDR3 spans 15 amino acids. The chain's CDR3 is CASPRGGQNTGELFF. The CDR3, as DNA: TGTGCCTCCCCTCGCGGGGGGCAGAACACCGGGGAGCTGTTTTTT.

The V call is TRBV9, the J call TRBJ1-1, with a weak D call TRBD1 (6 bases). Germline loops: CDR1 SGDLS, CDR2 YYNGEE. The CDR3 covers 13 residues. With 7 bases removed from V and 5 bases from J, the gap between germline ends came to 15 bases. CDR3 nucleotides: TGTGCCAGCGGAAGCGGCAGGGGAACTGAAGCTTTCTTT. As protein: CASGSGRGTEAFF.

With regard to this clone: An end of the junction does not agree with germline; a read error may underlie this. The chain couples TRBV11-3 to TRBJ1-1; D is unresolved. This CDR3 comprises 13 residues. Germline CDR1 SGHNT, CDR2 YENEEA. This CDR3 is CASSLDRNTEAFF. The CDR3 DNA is TGTGCCAGCAGCCTAGATCGGAACACTGAAGCTTTCTTT.

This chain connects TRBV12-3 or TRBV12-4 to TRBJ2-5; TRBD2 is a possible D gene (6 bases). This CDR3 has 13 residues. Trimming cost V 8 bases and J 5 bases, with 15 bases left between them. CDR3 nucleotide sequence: TGTGCCAGCGCCCCTGGGGGAGGCGAGACCCAGTACTTC. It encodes CASAPGGGETQYF.

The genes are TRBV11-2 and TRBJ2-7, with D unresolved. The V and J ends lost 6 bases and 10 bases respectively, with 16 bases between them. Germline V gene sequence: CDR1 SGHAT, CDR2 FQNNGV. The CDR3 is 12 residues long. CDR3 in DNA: TGTGCCAGCAGTCGTGATGGCCCCTTCCAGTACTTC. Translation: CASSRDGPFQYF.

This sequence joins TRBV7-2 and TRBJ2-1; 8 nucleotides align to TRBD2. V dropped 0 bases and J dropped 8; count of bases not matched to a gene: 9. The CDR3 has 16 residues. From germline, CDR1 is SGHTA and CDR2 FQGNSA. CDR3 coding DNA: TGTGCCAGCAGCTTAGCGCTAACTAGCGGCGGTTATGAGCAGTTCTTC. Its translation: CASSLALTSGGYEQFF.

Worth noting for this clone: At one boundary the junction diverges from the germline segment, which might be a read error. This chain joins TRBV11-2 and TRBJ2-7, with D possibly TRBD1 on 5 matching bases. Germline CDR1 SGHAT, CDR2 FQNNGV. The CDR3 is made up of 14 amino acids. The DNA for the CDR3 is TGTGCCAGCAGCGTAGACAGATACTCCTACGAGCAGTACTTC. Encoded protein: CASSVDRYSYEQYF.

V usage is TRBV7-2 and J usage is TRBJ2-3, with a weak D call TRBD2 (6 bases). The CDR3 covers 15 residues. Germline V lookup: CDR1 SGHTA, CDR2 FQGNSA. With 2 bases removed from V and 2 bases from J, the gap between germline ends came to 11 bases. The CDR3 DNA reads TGTGCCAGCAGCTTAACACTAGCTGACACAGATACGCAGTATTTT. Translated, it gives CASSLTLADTDTQYF.

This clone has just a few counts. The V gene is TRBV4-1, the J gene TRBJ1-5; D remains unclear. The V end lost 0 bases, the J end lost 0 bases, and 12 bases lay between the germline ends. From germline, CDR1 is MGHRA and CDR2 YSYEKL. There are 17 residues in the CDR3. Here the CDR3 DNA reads TGCGCCAGCAGCCAAGACCCGACTACGGGTAGCAATCAGCCCCAGCATTTT. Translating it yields CASSQDPTTGSNQPQHF.

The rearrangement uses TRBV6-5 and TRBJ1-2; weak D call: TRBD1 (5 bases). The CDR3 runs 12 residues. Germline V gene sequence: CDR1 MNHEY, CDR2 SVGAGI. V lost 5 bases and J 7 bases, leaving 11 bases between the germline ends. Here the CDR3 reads CASSQRGGGYTF. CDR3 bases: TGTGCCAGCAGTCAACGCGGGGGTGGCTACACCTTC.

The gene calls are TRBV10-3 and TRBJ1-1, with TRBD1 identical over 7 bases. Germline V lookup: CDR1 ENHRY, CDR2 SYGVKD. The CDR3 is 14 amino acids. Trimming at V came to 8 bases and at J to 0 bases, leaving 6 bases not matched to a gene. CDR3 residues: CAICPGQLNTEAFF. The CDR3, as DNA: TGTGCCATCTGCCCGGGACAGCTGAACACTGAAGCTTTCTTT.

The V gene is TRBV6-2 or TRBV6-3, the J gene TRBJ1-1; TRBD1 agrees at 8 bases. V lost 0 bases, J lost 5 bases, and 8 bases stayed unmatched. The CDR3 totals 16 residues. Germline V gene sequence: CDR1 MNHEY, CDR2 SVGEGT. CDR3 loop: CASSYSTGVINTEAFF. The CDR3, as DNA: TGTGCCAGCAGTTACTCGACAGGGGTGATTAATACTGAAGCTTTCTTT.

In nucleotides, the CDR3 is TGTGCCAGCTCACTGACGACAGGCTCTGGAAACACCATATATTTT. This codes for CASSLTTGSGNTIYF. The chain couples TRBV18 to TRBJ1-3, with D possibly being TRBD1 (6 bases). The CDR3 spans 15 residues. V was pared by 4 bases and J by 0 bases, with 10 bases between. The germline V gene encodes CDR1 KGHSH and CDR2 LQKENI. Full variable domain (remainder filled in from reference TRBV18 and TRBJ1-3): NAGVMQNPRHLVRRRGQEARLRCSPMKGHSHVYWYRQLPEEGLKFMVYLQKENIIDESGMPKERFSAEFPKEGPSILRIQQVVRGDSAAYFCASSLTTGSGNTIYFGEGSWLTVV.

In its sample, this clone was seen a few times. The CDR3 sequence: CASSETTGQSDQPQHF. The CDR3 nucleotides are TGTGCCAGCAGCGAGACTACGGGACAGTCTGATCAGCCCCAGCATTTT. The V gene is TRBV21-1, the J gene TRBJ1-5; the table names TRBD1, a call not compared with the DNA. TRBV21-1 is designated a pseudogene. The CDR3 is 16 residues long.

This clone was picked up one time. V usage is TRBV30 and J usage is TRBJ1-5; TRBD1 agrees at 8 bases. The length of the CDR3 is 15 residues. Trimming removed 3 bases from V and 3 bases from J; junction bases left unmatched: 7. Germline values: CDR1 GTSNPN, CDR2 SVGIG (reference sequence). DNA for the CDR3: TGTGCCTGGAGCGCTGGACAGGGACTCAATCAGCCCCAGCATTTT. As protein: CAWSAGQGLNQPQHF.

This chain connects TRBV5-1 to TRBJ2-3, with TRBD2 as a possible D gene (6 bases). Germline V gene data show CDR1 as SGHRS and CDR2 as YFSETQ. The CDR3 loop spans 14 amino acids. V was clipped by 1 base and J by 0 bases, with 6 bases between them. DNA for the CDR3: TGCGCCAGCAGCTTGACTAGCAGCACAGATACGCAGTATTTT. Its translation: CASSLTSSTDTQYF.

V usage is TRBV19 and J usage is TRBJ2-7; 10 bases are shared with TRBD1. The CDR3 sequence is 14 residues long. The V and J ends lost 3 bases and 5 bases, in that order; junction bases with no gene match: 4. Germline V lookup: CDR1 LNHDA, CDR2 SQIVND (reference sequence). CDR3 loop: CASSIGTGDDEQYF. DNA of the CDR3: TGTGCCAGTAGTATCGGGACAGGGGATGACGAGCAGTACTTC.

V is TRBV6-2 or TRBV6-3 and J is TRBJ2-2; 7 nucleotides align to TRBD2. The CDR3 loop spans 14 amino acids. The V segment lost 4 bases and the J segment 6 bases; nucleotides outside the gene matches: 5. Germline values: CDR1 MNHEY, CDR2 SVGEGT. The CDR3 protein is CASSSARESGELFF. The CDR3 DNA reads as TGTGCCAGCAGTTCCGCGCGGGAGTCCGGGGAGCTGTTTTTT.

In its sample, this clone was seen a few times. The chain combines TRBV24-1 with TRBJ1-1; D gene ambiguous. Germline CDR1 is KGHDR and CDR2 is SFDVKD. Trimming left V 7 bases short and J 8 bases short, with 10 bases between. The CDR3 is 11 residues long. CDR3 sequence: CATSQREEAFF. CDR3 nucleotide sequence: TGTGCCACCAGCCAAAGGGAGGAAGCTTTCTTT.